The rows below give T cell receptor beta chains drawn from one sample of a study of blood T cell repertoires in COVID-19. The protocol was immunoSEQ multiplex PCR, while the TCRdb copy is restricted to in-frame clones and leaves out a portion. The sample holds 120,000 or so clones, around 83% seen once. Material for sequencing was peripheral blood. Receptors were obtained from a man older than 75 with active or convalescent COVID-19. The CDR3 runs from the conserved cysteine through the conserved F or W. Fields, in order: J gene, V gene, D gene, clone size, CDR3 DNA, CDR3 protein. D genes are given only for firm matches. Clone sizes are given selectively: once, few, many, or a class where the clone is expanded.

j_gene: TRBJ1-1; v_gene: TRBV7-3; d_gene: TRBD1; abundance: -; CDR3nt: TGTGCCAGCAGCGTTTCCTACTCAGGGGGCACTGAAGCTTTCTTT; CDR3aa: CASSVSYSGGTEAFF
j_gene: TRBJ2-3; v_gene: TRBV29-1; d_gene: TRBD2; abundance: few; CDR3nt: TGCAGCGTAGTGGGACTAGCGGGGGGGCCGGATACGCAGTATTTT; CDR3aa: CSVVGLAGGPDTQYF
j_gene: TRBJ2-3; v_gene: TRBV9; d_gene: TRBD2; abundance: -; CDR3nt: TGTGCCAGCAGCGTAGTCGGAGCGGGGGGCCCAGATACGCAGTATTTT; CDR3aa: CASSVVGAGGPDTQYF
j_gene: TRBJ2-6; v_gene: TRBV15; d_gene: -; abundance: -; CDR3nt: TGTGCCACCAGCGGAACAGCTTCTGGGGCCAACGTCCTGACTTTC; CDR3aa: CATSGTASGANVLTF
j_gene: TRBJ1-2; v_gene: TRBV7-2; d_gene: -; abundance: -; CDR3nt: TGTGCCAGCAGCTTAGCCCTCGACAGACCTAACTATGGCTACACCTTC; CDR3aa: CASSLALDRPNYGYTF
j_gene: TRBJ1-2; v_gene: TRBV4-1; d_gene: -; abundance: -; CDR3nt: TGCGCCAGCAGCCAACCAGGGTTCCAGGTGCATGGCTACACCTTC; CDR3aa: CASSQPGFQVHGYTF
j_gene: TRBJ2-1; v_gene: TRBV7-2; d_gene: TRBD1; abundance: -; CDR3nt: TGTGCCAGCAGCTGGGGACAGTTCAATGAGCAGTTCTTC; CDR3aa: CASSWGQFNEQFF
j_gene: TRBJ1-2; v_gene: TRBV6-1; d_gene: TRBD1; abundance: -; CDR3nt: TGTGCCAGCAGTGAACCGTTTCTCGACAGGGGGAATAACTATGGCTACACCTTC; CDR3aa: CASSEPFLDRGNNYGYTF
j_gene: TRBJ2-1; v_gene: TRBV7-3; d_gene: TRBD2; abundance: -; CDR3nt: TGTGCCAGCAGCCTAGCTCGACTAGCGGGGGTGGATGAGCAGTTCTTC; CDR3aa: CASSLARLAGVDEQFF
j_gene: TRBJ2-1; v_gene: TRBV5-1; d_gene: TRBD2; abundance: few; CDR3nt: TGCGCCAGCAGCTTGGAACTAGCGGGGGGCAATGAGCAGTTCTTC; CDR3aa: CASSLELAGGNEQFF
j_gene: TRBJ1-2; v_gene: TRBV19; d_gene: -; abundance: -; CDR3nt: TGTGCCAGTAGTATCCAGGCAGGGAATTACTATGGCTACACCTTC; CDR3aa: CASSIQAGNYYGYTF
j_gene: TRBJ1-5; v_gene: TRBV30; d_gene: -; abundance: once; CDR3nt: TGTGCCTGGAGTCCTGGACAGCGAAATCAGCCCCAGCATTTT; CDR3aa: CAWSPGQRNQPQHF